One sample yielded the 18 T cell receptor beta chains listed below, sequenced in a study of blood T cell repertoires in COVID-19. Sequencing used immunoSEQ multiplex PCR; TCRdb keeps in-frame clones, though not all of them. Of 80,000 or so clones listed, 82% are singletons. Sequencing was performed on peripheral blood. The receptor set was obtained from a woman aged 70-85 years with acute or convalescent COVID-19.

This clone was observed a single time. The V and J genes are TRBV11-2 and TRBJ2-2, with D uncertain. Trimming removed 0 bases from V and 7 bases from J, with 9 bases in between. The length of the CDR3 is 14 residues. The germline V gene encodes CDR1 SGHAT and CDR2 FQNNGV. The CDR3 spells CASSLDPVRGELFF. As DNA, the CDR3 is TGTGCCAGCAGCTTAGATCCAGTTCGCGGGGAGCTGTTTTTT.

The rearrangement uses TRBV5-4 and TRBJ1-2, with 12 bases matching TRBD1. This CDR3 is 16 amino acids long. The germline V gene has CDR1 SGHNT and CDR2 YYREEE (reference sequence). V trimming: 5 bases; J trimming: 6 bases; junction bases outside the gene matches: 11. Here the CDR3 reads CASSFFVGQGANGYTF. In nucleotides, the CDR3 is TGTGCCAGCAGTTTCTTCGTGGGACAGGGGGCAAATGGCTACACCTTC. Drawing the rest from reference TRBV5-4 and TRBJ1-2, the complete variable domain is ETGVTQSPTHLIKTRGQQVTLRCSSQSGHNTVSWYQQALGQGPQFIFQYYREEENGRGNFPPRFSGLQFPNYSSELNVNALELDDSALYLCASSFFVGQGANGYTFGSGTRLTVV.

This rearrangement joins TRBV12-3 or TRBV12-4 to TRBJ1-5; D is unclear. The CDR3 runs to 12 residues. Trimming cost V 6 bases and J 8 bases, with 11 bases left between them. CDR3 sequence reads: CASSYRLKPQHF. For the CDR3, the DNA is TGTGCCAGCAGCTATAGACTCAAGCCCCAGCATTTT.

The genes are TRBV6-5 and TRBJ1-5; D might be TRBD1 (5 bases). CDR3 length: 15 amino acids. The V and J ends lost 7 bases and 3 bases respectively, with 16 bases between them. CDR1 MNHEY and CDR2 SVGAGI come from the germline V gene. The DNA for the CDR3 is TGTGCCAGCACTCCGGGACTCCACAACAATCAGCCCCAGCATTTT. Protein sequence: CASTPGLHNNQPQHF.

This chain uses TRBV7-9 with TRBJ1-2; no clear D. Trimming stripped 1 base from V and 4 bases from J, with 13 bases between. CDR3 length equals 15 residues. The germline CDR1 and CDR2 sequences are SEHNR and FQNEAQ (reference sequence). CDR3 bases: TGTGCCAGCAGCTTAGAGATCAGCGAGTCCTATGGCTACACCTTC. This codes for CASSLEISESYGYTF.

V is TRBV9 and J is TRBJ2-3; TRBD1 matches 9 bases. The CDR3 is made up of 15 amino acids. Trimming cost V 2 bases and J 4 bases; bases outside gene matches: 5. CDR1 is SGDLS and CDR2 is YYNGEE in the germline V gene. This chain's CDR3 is CASSVGDRAPDTQYF. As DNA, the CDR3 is TGTGCCAGCAGCGTTGGGGACAGGGCCCCAGATACGCAGTATTTT.

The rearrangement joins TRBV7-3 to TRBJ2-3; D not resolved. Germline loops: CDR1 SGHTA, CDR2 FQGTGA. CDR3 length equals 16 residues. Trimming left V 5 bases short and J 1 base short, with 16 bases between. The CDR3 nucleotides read TGTGCCAGCAGCCCCGCCCGTGGCGGAGGCACAGATACGCAGTATTTT. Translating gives CASSPARGGGTDTQYF. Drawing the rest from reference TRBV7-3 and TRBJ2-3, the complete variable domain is GAGVSQTPSNKVTEKGKYVELRCDPISGHTALYWYRQSLGQGPEFLIYFQGTGAADDSGLPNDRFFAVRPEGSVSTLKIQRTERGDSAVYLCASSPARGGGTDTQYFGPGTRLTVL.

For the CDR3, the DNA is TGTGCCAGCACCCCCCCAGAAGAGACCCAGTACTTC. Amino acids: CASTPPEETQYF. The chain combines TRBV2 with TRBJ2-5; D gene uncertain. V lost 7 bases, J lost 3 bases, and 9 bases lay in between. The CDR3 runs 12 residues. Germline V CDR1 and CDR2: SNHLY, FYNNEI.

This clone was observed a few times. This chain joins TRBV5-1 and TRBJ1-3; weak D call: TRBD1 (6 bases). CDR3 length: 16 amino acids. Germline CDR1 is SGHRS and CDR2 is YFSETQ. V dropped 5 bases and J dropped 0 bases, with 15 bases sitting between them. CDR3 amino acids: CASSLRDTLSGNTIYF. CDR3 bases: TGCGCCAGCAGTTTACGGGACACACTCTCTGGAAACACCATATATTTT.

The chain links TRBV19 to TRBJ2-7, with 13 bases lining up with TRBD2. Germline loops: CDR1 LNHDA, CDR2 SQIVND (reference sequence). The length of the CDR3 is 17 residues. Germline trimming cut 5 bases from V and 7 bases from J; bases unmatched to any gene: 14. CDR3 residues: CASSVGQKPGLAGEQYF. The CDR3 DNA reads TGTGCCAGTAGTGTGGGGCAAAAGCCGGGACTAGCGGGAGAGCAGTACTTC.

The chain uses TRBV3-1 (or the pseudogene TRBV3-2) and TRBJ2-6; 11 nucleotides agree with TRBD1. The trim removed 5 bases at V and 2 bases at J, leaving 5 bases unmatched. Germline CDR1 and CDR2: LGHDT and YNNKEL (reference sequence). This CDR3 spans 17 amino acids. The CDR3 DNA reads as TGTGCCAGCAGCGCAGGACAGGGGGCTACTGGGGCCAACGTCCTGACTTTC. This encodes CASSAGQGATGANVLTF.

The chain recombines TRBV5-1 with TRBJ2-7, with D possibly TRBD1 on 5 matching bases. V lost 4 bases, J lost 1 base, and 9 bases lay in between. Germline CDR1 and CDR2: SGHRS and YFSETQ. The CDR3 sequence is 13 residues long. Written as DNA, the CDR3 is TGCGCCAGCAGCCGTGACAGATCCTACGAGCAGTACTTC. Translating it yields CASSRDRSYEQYF.

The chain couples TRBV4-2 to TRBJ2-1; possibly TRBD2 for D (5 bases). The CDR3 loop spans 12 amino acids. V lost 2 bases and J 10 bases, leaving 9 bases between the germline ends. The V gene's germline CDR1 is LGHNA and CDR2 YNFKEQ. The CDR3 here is CASSQTRLEQFF. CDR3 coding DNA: TGTGCCAGCAGCCAAACTAGGCTAGAGCAGTTCTTC.

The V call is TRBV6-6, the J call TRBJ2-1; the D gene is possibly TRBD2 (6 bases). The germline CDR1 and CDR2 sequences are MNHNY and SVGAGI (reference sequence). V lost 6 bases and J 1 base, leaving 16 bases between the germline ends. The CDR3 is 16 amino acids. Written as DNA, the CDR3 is TGTGCCAGCAGAGGAACCGGGACTCGTTCCTACAATGAGCAGTTCTTC. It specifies CASRGTGTRSYNEQFF.

CDR3 amino acids: CASSVDRDRGNEKLFF. The DNA of the CDR3 is TGTGCCAGCAGCGTGGACCGGGACAGAGGAAATGAAAAACTGTTTTTT. This chain connects TRBV9 to TRBJ1-4, with 7 bases lining up with TRBD1. The CDR3 is made up of 16 amino acids. V lost 2 bases to trimming and J lost 5 bases; unmatched junction nucleotides: 9. Germline CDR1 reads SGDLS; CDR2 reads YYNGEE.

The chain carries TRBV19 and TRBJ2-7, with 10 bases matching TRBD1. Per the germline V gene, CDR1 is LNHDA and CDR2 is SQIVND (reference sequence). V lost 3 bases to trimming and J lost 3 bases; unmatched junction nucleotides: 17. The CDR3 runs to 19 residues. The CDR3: CASSMGWGHRDRGYYEQYF. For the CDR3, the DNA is TGTGCCAGTAGTATGGGTTGGGGCCACCGGGACAGGGGTTACTACGAGCAGTACTTC.

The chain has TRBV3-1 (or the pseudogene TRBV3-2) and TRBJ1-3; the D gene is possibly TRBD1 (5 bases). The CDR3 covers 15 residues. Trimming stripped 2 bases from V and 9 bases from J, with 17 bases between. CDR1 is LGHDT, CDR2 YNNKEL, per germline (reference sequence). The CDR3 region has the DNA TGTGCCAGCAGCCAAACTGCCAGTTATCAGGGCACCATATATTTT. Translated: CASSQTASYQGTIYF.

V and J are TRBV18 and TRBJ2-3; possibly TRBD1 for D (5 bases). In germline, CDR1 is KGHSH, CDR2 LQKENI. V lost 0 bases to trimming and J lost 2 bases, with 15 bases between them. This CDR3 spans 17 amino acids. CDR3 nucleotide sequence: TGTGCCAGCTCACCACCTAACCAGGGTATCCACACAGATACGCAGTATTTT. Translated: CASSPPNQGIHTDTQYF.